This T cell receptor (beta chain) was retrieved from a study of T cells in Graves' hyperthyroidism and ophthalmopathy (dated by TCRdb to the late 2010s). Study-wide context: Peripheral blood samples were taken at initial diagnosis, before any treatment was given. A discovery cohort of approximately 97 patients, roughly 45 with Graves' ophthalmopathy and approximately 57 with stable Graves' hyperthyroidism, was used to find distinguishing TCR V-J signatures. According to the paper, TCR Vbeta CDR3 sequencing was carried out on around 140 peripheral blood samples, which came from 40 to 45 ophthalmopathy, fewer than 80 hyperthyroidism and approximately 17 progressor patients. The 95 to 100 discovery patients were randomly split 7:3 into training and test sets. Thyroid tissue and blood T-cell repertoires from about six Graves' hyperthyroidism patients were also compared in the study. Whether ophthalmopathy could be predicted prospectively was tested in an independent validation cohort made up of 18 to 20 hyperthyroidism patients plus 17 patients who later progressed to ophthalmopathy. Following sampling, methimazole starting at 30 mg daily was given to hyperthyroidism patients, and high-dose intravenous methylprednisolone was given to ophthalmopathy patients.

Details on this clonotype: The clone's antigen remains unknown. The input lacks base qualities; no much larger clone sits a single base away.

Amplification of TCR beta CDR3 regions was carried out from RNA transcripts. A first-round RT-PCR of the TCR CDR3 used the HTBI primer set with the Qiagen OneStep RT-PCR kit. A second multiplex PCR round built the libraries, followed by size selection and purification. Paired-end sequencing of the libraries was performed with 100 bp reads on an Illumina HiSeq2000. Turning to the authors' computational methods: SOAPnuke was used to process the raw data, removing reads that contained adapters or uncalled bases, had a mean Phred below 15, or lacked an exact match to the constant primer or identifier. High-quality paired reads were merged using COPE v1.2.5, and each unique nucleotide sequence was defined as a clonotype. Clonotypes were aligned to IMGT TRBV, TRBD and TRBJ reference segments using MiTCR v1.1. The analysis was restricted to V-J combinations with a frequency above 0.0001, which together covered 99.2% of the repertoires. A TCS score was defined as the ratio between F50 (clonal expansion) and ExV (chaos), using BLOSUM62-based TCRdist between CDR3 peptides within each V-J. Welch's t-statistics and random forest reduced roughly 540 V-J features to about 12, which were used in a naive Bayes classifier (R e1071). TCRdb took the public reads, trimmed them with fastp at Q25, ran MiXCR for clone calling and kept in-frame beta chains. All rows with the same CDR3 protein become a single entry with the most common DNA and genes. The V and J calls and clone size are TCRdb's, not the authors'. The sample table contains a few hundred thousand distinct CDR3 sequences; only one count was recorded for about a sixth of them. Roughly 25% of the sample lies in the top ten.

Reading the germline V gene gives CDR1 MNHNS and CDR2 SASEGT. Counted from cysteine to phenylalanine, this CDR3 has 14 amino acids. Only the CDR3 DNA is retained, 42 bases long and in frame from the first base. The germline V and J ends show losses of 8 bases and 1 base respectively, and no gene match explains 4 bases of the junction. The hyperthyroidism patients were between 18 and 65 years old and newly diagnosed, with a disease duration of less than 2 months. Any patient with an uncontrolled infection, another autoimmune disease, pregnancy or lactation was excluded. Diagnoses relied on clinical symptoms, serum thyroxine and TRAb, thyroid ultrasound and orbital computed tomography. Blood from progressor patients was collected at the time of first diagnosis with hyperthyroidism, before any ophthalmopathy symptoms had appeared. PBMCs were isolated from more than 8 ml of fresh peripheral blood by Ficoll-Paque density gradient centrifugation. Progressor patients were first diagnosed with Graves' hyperthyroidism and then developed ophthalmopathy during follow-up. Total RNA was extracted with Trizol reagent, and quality was checked on an Agilent 2100 Bioanalyzer.

The research as a whole found: Sample size was not statistically predetermined, and investigators were not blinded to group allocation. A 13 V-J signature model separated ophthalmopathy from stable hyperthyroidism, with around 90% sensitivity and roughly 84% specificity in cross-validation and 80%/75% in testing. Most expanded thyroid clonotypes (frequency above 0.001) were also detected in blood, suggesting blood repertoires may reflect thyroid immune responses. In validation, the model predicted progression to ophthalmopathy a median of 6.5 months before onset, with over 55% sensitivity and more than 72% specificity.

The clonotype comes from a woman younger than 35 with Graves' hyperthyroidism that later progressed to Graves' ophthalmopathy. The chain employs TRBV6-1 and TRBJ2-2; 7 bases in the middle match TRBD1. The sample was blood. The DNA sequence is given as TGTGCCAGCGAGAGACAGGGGAACACCGGGGAGCTGTTTTTT. Translated, this is CASERQGNTGELFF.